These 32 T cell receptor beta chains came from one sample sequenced in a study of T cells in localized non-small cell lung cancer. The repertoire was sequenced with immunoSEQ multiplex PCR; TCRdb's copy has only in-frame clones and lacks some. Of some 2,500 clones in the sample, approximately 22% were seen once. Specimen: lung tumor tissue, collected before any cancer treatment. Every receptor here comes from a woman aged 40-69 years with stage I lung adenocarcinoma.

This clone was detected a few times. The rearrangement links TRBV6-8 to TRBJ2-2, with 9 bases matching TRBD1. V lost 4 bases to trimming and J lost 4 bases; unmatched junction nucleotides: 7. The CDR3 extends over 16 amino acids. CDR1 and CDR2 (germline): MNHGY, SAAAGT. The CDR3 DNA reads as TGTGCCAGCAGTTTTGAACAGGGGGCGCTCACCGGGGAGCTGTTTTTT. This codes for CASSFEQGALTGELFF.

This sequence joins TRBV6-8 and TRBJ2-6; perhaps TRBD2 as D (6 bases). V lost 2 bases, J lost 0 bases, and 14 bases lay in between. The V gene's germline CDR1 is MNHGY and CDR2 SAAAGT. CDR3 size: 18 residues. In DNA, the CDR3 is TGTGCCAGCAGTTACGGCGGGACTTCCGACTCTGGGGCCAACGTCCTGACTTTC. This encodes CASSYGGTSDSGANVLTF.

A remark on this clone: One junction end does not reproduce the germline sequence, and a read error may be involved. The chain is built from TRBV29-1 and TRBJ1-5; 10 positions match TRBD1. Germline V CDR1 and CDR2: SQVTM, ANQGSEA. There are 14 residues in the CDR3. CDR3 sequence reads: CSVEDRGRNQPQHF. The CDR3 coding sequence is TGCAGCGTCGAAGACAGGGGGCGGAATCAGCCCCAGCATTTT.

V is TRBV5-1 and J is TRBJ1-1; the match to TRBD1 covers 8 bases. With V trimmed by 4 bases and J by 2 bases, 7 bases remained unmatched. Germline lookup yields CDR1 SGHRS and CDR2 YFSETQ. The CDR3 loop spans 15 amino acids. This CDR3 reads CASSLGTGDNTEAFF. CDR3 coding DNA: TGCGCCAGCAGCCTGGGGACAGGAGATAACACTGAAGCTTTCTTT.

By share, this clone ranks as medium-sized. The gene calls are TRBV6-8 and TRBJ2-7; possible D gene TRBD1, 5 bases. Between the trimmed V and J ends, which lost 6 bases and 2 bases, there was a span of 14 bases. CDR1 is MNHGY, CDR2 SAAAGT, per germline. This CDR3 has 14 amino acids. The CDR3 protein is CASSHDQGPYEQYF. CDR3 nucleotides: TGTGCCAGCAGCCATGACCAGGGCCCCTACGAGCAGTACTTC.

The chain links TRBV1 to TRBJ1-2. TRBV1 counts as a pseudogene. There are 15 residues in the CDR3. The CDR3 spells CASSQEATSRYGYTF. The DNA of the CDR3 is TGCGCCAGCAGCCAAGAGGCCACATCTAGGTATGGCTACACCTTC.

The chain carries TRBV30 and TRBJ2-7, with D possibly matching TRBD2 (6 bases). This CDR3 spans 13 amino acids. Germline CDR1 and CDR2: GTSNPN and SVGIG (reference sequence). The V gene lost 8 bases and the J gene lost 2 bases, with 16 bases spanning the gap. CDR3 sequence reads: CAAKRGDPYEQYF. DNA of the CDR3: TGTGCCGCAAAACGCGGGGACCCCTACGAGCAGTACTTC.

The rearrangement uses TRBV28 and TRBJ1-3; D ambiguous. Germline V gene sequence: CDR1 MDHEN, CDR2 SYDVKM. Trimming cost V 8 bases and J 0 bases, with 11 bases left between them. CDR3 length equals 14 residues. The CDR3 nucleotides read TGTGCCAGCCTCCCAGGCCACTCTGGAAACACCATATATTTT. Residues: CASLPGHSGNTIYF. Complete variable domain (other parts from reference TRBV28 and TRBJ1-3): DVKVTQSSRYLVKRTGEKVFLECVQDMDHENMFWYRQDPGLGLRLIYFSYDVKMKEKGDIPEGYSVSREKKERFSLILESASTNQTSMYLCASLPGHSGNTIYFGEGSWLTVV.

V and J are TRBV10-3 and TRBJ1-2; 9 nucleotides line up with TRBD1. V was pared by 6 bases and J by 8 bases, with 7 bases of the junction left unmatched. There are 13 residues in the CDR3. Looked up from germline, CDR1 is ENHRY and CDR2 is SYGVKD. The DNA of the CDR3 is TGTGCCATCAGGTCCGGGACAGGGACCGGCTACACCTTC. It translates to CAIRSGTGTGYTF.

The rearrangement uses TRBV19 and TRBJ2-3; D remains ambiguous. Germline CDR1 LNHDA, CDR2 SQIVND (reference sequence). Trimming cost V 3 bases and J 2 bases, with 9 bases left between them. The length of the CDR3 is 14 residues. CDR3 coding DNA: TGTGCCAGTAGTATGGAGTGGGACACAGATACGCAGTATTTT. This codes for CASSMEWDTDTQYF.

This clone has a single count. The chain combines TRBV28 with TRBJ2-7; D possibly uses TRBD1 or TRBD2 (5 bases each). CDR1 is MDHEN and CDR2 is SYDVKM in the germline V gene. CDR3 length: 15 amino acids. The V end lost 6 bases, the J end lost 3 bases, and 18 bases lay between the germline ends. The CDR3 nucleotides are TGTGCCAGCAGCTCCCCGGGCACAGGAGGCTACGAGCAGTACTTC. Its protein product is CASSSPGTGGYEQYF.

The table lists this clone with a few counts. This sequence joins TRBV11-3 and TRBJ1-2; maybe TRBD1 (5 bases). Trimming left V 3 bases short and J 2 bases short, with 16 bases between. The CDR3 consists of 16 residues. Germline CDR1 is SGHNT and CDR2 is YENEEA. The CDR3 coding sequence is TGTGCCAGCAGCTTGGGTGGAGCCGGGACCAACTATGGCTACACCTTC. Protein: CASSLGGAGTNYGYTF.

The sample holds a few counts of this clone. The rearrangement joins TRBV14 to TRBJ2-2; 7 bases agree with TRBD1. The CDR3 covers 13 residues. Unmatched junction bases numbered 3, after V lost 3 bases and J lost 8 bases. Germline-derived CDR1 and CDR2 are SGHDN and FVKESK. The CDR3 DNA sequence: TGTGCCAGCAGCCATGGGACAGTAGGGGAGCTGTTTTTT. Protein: CASSHGTVGELFF.

This clone was observed a few times. The V call is TRBV12-5, the J call TRBJ1-2, with D tentatively TRBD1 (5 bases). The germline V gene encodes CDR1 LGHNT and CDR2 FRNRAP. This CDR3 contains 12 residues. CDR3 residues: CASGGWGEGYTF. The CDR3 DNA follows: TGTGCCAGCGGTGGCTGGGGGGAAGGCTACACCTTC.

The gene calls are TRBV12-5 and TRBJ1-1, with no clear D. Germline V CDR1 and CDR2: LGHNT, FRNRAP. This CDR3 spans 12 amino acids. CDR3 region: CATLSEIHEAFF. The CDR3 nucleotides are TGTGCCACCCTATCTGAGATCCATGAAGCTTTCTTT.

Comments on this clone: The junction differs from germline at one of its ends, possibly a read error. J is TRBJ1-1 and V is TRBV6-8; no clear D gene. Germline-derived CDR1 and CDR2 are MNHGY and SAAAGT. The CDR3 has 15 amino acids. CDR3 region: CAISRTEEMNTEAFF. Written as DNA, the CDR3 is TGTGCCATCAGTCGGACGGAAGAGATGAACACTGAAGCTTTCTTT.

V usage is TRBV11-3 and J usage is TRBJ2-1; 10 nucleotides line up with TRBD2. Germline CDR1 is SGHNT and CDR2 is YENEEA. This CDR3 has 16 residues. J lost 6 bases, V lost 5 bases, and 10 bases had no gene match. This chain's CDR3 is CASSPLAGIFSNEQFF. In DNA form, the CDR3 reads TGTGCCAGCAGCCCACTAGCGGGAATCTTCTCCAATGAGCAGTTCTTC.

This clone was counted only a few times. This chain uses TRBV11-3 with TRBJ2-7; unclear D gene. The CDR3 covers 17 residues. The germline V gene has CDR1 SGHNT and CDR2 YENEEA. Trimming shortened V by 2 bases and J by 1 base, and 18 bases separated the two germline ends. CDR3 nucleotide sequence: TGTGCCAGCAGCTTATTTCCGTCCGGACGCTCTTCCTACGAGCAGTACTTC. The encoded protein is CASSLFPSGRSSYEQYF.

This clone was found a few times. This chain connects TRBV28 to TRBJ1-1, with 7 positions matching TRBD1. The CDR3 totals 13 residues. Losses at the gene ends were 6 bases for V and 4 bases for J; bases not matched to a gene: 5. Germline assignment: CDR1 MDHEN and CDR2 SYDVKM. This CDR3 reads CASSRQGSTEAFF. CDR3 nucleotides: TGTGCCAGCAGCCGACAGGGTAGCACTGAAGCTTTCTTT.

This clone rates as medium-sized. The chain joins TRBV11-3 to TRBJ2-5, with a weak D call TRBD1 (5 bases). Trimming took 1 base from V and 5 from J, leaving 14 bases between them. The CDR3 runs 15 residues. CDR1 SGHNT and CDR2 YENEEA come from the germline V gene. CDR3 DNA: TGTGCCAGCAGCTTAGGTGATGCAGGGCGGGAGACCCAGTACTTC. Its protein is CASSLGDAGRETQYF.

This clone has more than one count but fewer than ten. V and J are TRBV6-8 and TRBJ1-2; no reliable D call. Germline CDR1 is MNHGY and CDR2 is SAAAGT. This CDR3 has 15 residues. Trimming shortened V by 0 bases and J by 5 bases, and 13 bases separated the two germline ends. The CDR3 sequence: CASSYSHDTAYGYTF. In DNA form, the CDR3 reads TGTGCCAGCAGTTACTCTCATGATACCGCTTATGGCTACACCTTC.

The table lists this clone with a few counts. The gene calls are TRBV11-3 and TRBJ1-5, with no clear D. The CDR3 sequence is 15 residues long. Germline V gene lookup returns CDR1 SGHNT and CDR2 YENEEA. V was cut by 3 bases and J by 0 bases, with 9 bases left in between. CDR3 sequence: CASSLGTSSNQPQHF. The DNA of the CDR3 is TGTGCCAGCAGCTTGGGAACGAGTAGCAATCAGCCCCAGCATTTT.

The J gene is TRBJ1-5, the V gene TRBV28; D is ambiguous. This CDR3 contains 16 residues. V lost 4 bases and J lost 4, with 17 bases in between. Germline V gene data show CDR1 as MDHEN and CDR2 as SYDVKM. In DNA form, the CDR3 reads TGTGCCAGCAGTTACCCGGACGGAAAATGGAATCAGCCCCAGCATTTT. It codes for CASSYPDGKWNQPQHF. The full variable domain, with the rest looked up from reference TRBV28 and TRBJ1-5, is DVKVTQSSRYLVKRTGEKVFLECVQDMDHENMFWYRQDPGLGLRLIYFSYDVKMKEKGDIPEGYSVSREKKERFSLILESASTNQTSMYLCASSYPDGKWNQPQHFGDGTRLSIL.

J is TRBJ2-5 and V is TRBV11-3; TRBD2 matches 9 bases. V gave up 3 bases and J gave up 4 bases; unmatched junction bases: 12. The CDR3 is made up of 17 amino acids. The germline V gene encodes CDR1 SGHNT and CDR2 YENEEA. The CDR3 loop is CASSFKGAGGFRETQYF. The CDR3 coding sequence is TGTGCCAGCAGCTTTAAGGGGGCGGGAGGGTTTCGAGAGACCCAGTACTTC.

This clone came up a few times. CDR3 bases: TGTGCCAGCAGCCCGAGGGACGCCCGGAGTGGCTACACCTTC. Translating gives CASSPRDARSGYTF. V and J are TRBV11-3 and TRBJ1-2, with TRBD1 as a possible D gene (5 bases). V was trimmed by 5 bases and J by 7 bases, leaving 17 bases between them. There are 14 residues in the CDR3. Germline lookup yields CDR1 SGHNT and CDR2 YENEEA.

This clone was observed a few times. The chain couples TRBV29-1 to TRBJ1-1, with D unclear. The CDR3 contains 12 residues. Per germline, CDR1 SQVTM and CDR2 ANQGSEA. V lost 4 bases and J 1 base, leaving 7 bases between the germline ends. CDR3 in amino acids: CSVVVQNTEAFF. CDR3 nucleotides: TGCAGCGTTGTCGTCCAGAACACTGAAGCTTTCTTT.

The CDR3 coding sequence is TGCGCCAGCAGTCAATACGAGGCAGATACGCAGTATTTT. It encodes CASSQYEADTQYF. V and J are TRBV23-1 and TRBJ2-3; D unresolved. TRBV23-1 is labeled an ORF, and its function is uncertain. The CDR3 is 13 amino acids. The V gene lost 1 base and the J gene lost 4 bases, with 6 bases spanning the gap.

This clone was seen more than once but under ten times. The genes are TRBV19 and TRBJ2-7; 9 bases are a match to TRBD1. The V and J ends lost 3 bases and 2 bases, in that order; junction bases with no gene match: 5. This CDR3 spans 15 amino acids. Germline V gene lookup returns CDR1 LNHDA and CDR2 SQIVND (reference sequence). The DNA for the CDR3 is TGTGCCAGTAGTATCAGGACAGGGGCCGCCTACGAGCAGTACTTC. Translating it yields CASSIRTGAAYEQYF.

This rearrangement joins TRBV11-3 to TRBJ2-1; TRBD2 matches at 9 bases. The J segment lost 2 bases and the V segment lost 0 bases, leaving 11 bases of the junction unmatched. The CDR3 totals 19 residues. Germline V gene lookup returns CDR1 SGHNT and CDR2 YENEEA. DNA for the CDR3: TGTGCCAGCAGCTTAGAGTGGCTAGCGGGATCACTTCCCTACAATGAGCAGTTCTTC. It encodes CASSLEWLAGSLPYNEQFF. Full variable domain (rest looked up from reference TRBV11-3 and TRBJ2-1): EAGVVQSPRYKIIEKKQPVAFWCNPISGHNTLYWYLQNLGQGPELLIRYENEEAVDDSQLPKDRFSAERLKGVDSTLKIQPAELGDSAVYLCASSLEWLAGSLPYNEQFFGPGTRLTVL.

By share, this clone ranks as large. V gene TRBV28 combines with J gene TRBJ1-5, with unresolved D. Looked up from germline, CDR1 is MDHEN and CDR2 is SYDVKM. The CDR3 sequence is 16 residues long. V lost 5 bases and J 0 bases, leaving 14 bases between the germline ends. For the CDR3, the DNA is TGTGCCAGCAGTCCTCTGGTCCGAGATAGCAATCAGCCCCAGCATTTT. Its protein is CASSPLVRDSNQPQHF. Looking up the rest from reference TRBV28 and TRBJ1-5 gives the full variable domain: DVKVTQSSRYLVKRTGEKVFLECVQDMDHENMFWYRQDPGLGLRLIYFSYDVKMKEKGDIPEGYSVSREKKERFSLILESASTNQTSMYLCASSPLVRDSNQPQHFGDGTRLSIL.

This sequence joins TRBV6-1 and TRBJ2-7, with 8 bases that match TRBD1. Trimming cost V 1 base and J 5 bases; bases outside gene matches: 4. The CDR3 is 14 amino acids. From germline, CDR1 is MNHNS and CDR2 SASEGT. The CDR3 reads CASSEGQGTDEQYF. The CDR3 DNA reads as TGTGCCAGCAGTGAAGGACAGGGGACTGACGAGCAGTACTTC.

This clone has just a few counts. V usage is TRBV1 and J usage is TRBJ1-5. TRBV1 represents a pseudogene. The CDR3 extends over 17 amino acids. The CDR3: CASSQDGGRLGNQPQHF. CDR3 nucleotides: TGCGCCAGCAGCCAAGATGGGGGGAGGTTAGGCAATCAGCCCCAGCATTTT.